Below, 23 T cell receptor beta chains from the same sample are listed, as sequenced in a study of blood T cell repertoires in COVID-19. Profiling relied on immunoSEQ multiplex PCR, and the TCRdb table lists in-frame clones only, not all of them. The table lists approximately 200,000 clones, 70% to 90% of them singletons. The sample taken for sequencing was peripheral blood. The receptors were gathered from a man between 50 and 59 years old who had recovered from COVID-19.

CDR3 DNA sequence: TGTGCCAGCAGTCCAGGGGGCCTGGATACGCAGTATTTT. Translation gives CASSPGGLDTQYF. J is TRBJ2-3 and V is TRBV12-3 or TRBV12-4; TRBD1 agrees at 8 bases. The CDR3 sequence is 13 residues long. Trimming cost V 5 bases and J 6 bases; bases outside gene matches: 4.

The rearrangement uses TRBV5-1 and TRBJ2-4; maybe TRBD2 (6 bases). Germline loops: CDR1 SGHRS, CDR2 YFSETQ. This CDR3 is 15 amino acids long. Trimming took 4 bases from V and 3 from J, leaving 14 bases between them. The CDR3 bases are TGCGCCAGCAGCCCGGGGGACGGGGACAAAAACATTCAGTACTTC. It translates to CASSPGDGDKNIQYF.

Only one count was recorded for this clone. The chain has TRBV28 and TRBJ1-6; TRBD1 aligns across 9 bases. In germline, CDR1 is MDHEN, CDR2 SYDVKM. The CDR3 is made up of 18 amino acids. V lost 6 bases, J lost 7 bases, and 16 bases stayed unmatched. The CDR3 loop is CASRAAGGDRERNSPLHF. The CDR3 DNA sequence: TGTGCCAGCAGGGCAGCCGGGGGGGACAGGGAACGAAATTCACCCCTCCACTTT.

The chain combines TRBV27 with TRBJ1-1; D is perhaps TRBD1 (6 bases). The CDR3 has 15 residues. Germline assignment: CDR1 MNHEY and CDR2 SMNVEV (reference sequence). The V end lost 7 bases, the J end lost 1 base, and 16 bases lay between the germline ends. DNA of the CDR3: TGTGCCAGCACCACTCTGGACAGCGGGAACACTGAAGCTTTCTTT. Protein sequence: CASTTLDSGNTEAFF.

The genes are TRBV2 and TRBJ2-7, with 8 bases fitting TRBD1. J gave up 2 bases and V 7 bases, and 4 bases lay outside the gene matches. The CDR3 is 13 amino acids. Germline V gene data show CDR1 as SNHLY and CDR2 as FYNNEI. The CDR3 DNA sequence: TGTGCCAGCAATGGACAGGGCCCCTACGAGCAGTACTTC. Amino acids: CASNGQGPYEQYF.

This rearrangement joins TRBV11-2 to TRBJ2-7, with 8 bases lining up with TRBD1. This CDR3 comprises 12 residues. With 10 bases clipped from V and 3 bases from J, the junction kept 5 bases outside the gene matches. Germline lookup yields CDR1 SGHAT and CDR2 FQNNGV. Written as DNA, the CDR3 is TGTGCCACGGCAACAGGGGGCTACGAGCAGTACTTC. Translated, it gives CATATGGYEQYF.

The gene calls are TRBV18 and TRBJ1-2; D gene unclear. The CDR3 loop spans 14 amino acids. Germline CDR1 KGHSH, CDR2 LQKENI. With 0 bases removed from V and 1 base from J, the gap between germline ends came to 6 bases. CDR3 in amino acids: CASSPPQINYGYTF. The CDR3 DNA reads TGTGCCAGCTCACCACCCCAGATTAACTATGGCTACACCTTC.

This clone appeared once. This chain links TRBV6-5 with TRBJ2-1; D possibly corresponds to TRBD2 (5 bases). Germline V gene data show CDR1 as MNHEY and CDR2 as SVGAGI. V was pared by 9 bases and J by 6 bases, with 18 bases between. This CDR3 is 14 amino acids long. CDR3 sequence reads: CASVLEIGINEQFF. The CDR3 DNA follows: TGTGCCAGTGTTCTGGAGATCGGGATCAATGAGCAGTTCTTC.

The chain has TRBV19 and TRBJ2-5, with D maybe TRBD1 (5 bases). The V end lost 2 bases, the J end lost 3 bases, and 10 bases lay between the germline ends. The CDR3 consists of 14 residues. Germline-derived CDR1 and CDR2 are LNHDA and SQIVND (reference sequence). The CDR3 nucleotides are TGTGCCAGTAGTATAAGAACAGGAGAAGAGACCCAGTACTTC. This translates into CASSIRTGEETQYF.

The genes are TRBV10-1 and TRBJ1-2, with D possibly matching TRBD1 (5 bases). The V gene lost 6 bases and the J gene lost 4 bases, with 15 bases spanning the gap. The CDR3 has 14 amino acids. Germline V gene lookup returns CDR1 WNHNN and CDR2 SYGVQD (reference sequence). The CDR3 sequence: CASSPQGDRYGYTF. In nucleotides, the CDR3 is TGCGCCAGCAGCCCCCAGGGCGACCGCTATGGCTACACCTTC.

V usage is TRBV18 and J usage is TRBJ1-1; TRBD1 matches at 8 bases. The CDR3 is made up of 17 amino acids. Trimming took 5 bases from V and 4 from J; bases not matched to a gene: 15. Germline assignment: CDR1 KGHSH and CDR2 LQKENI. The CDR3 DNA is TGTGCCAGCTCAGAATACGTACTCAGGGGGCAGGGCACTGAAGCTTTCTTT. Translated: CASSEYVLRGQGTEAFF.

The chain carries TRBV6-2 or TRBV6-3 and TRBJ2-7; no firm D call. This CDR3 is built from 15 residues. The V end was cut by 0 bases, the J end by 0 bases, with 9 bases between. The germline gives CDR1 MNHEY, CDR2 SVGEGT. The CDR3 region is CASSYSADSSYEQYF. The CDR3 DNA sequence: TGTGCCAGCAGTTACTCCGCCGATAGCTCCTACGAGCAGTACTTC.

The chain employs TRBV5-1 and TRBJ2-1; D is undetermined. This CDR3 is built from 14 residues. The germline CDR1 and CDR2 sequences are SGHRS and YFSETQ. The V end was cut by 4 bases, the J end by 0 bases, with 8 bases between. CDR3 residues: CASSPTSSYNEQFF. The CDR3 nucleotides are TGCGCCAGCAGCCCGACAAGCTCCTACAATGAGCAGTTCTTC.

The CDR3 nucleotides are TGCAGCGTTTCCTGGGCGGAGGGGGAGACCCAGTACTTC. It yields the protein CSVSWAEGETQYF. The chain combines TRBV29-1 with TRBJ2-5; TRBD2 is a possible D gene (6 bases). The CDR3 extends over 13 amino acids. Per the germline V gene, CDR1 is SQVTM and CDR2 is ANQGSEA. V was trimmed by 5 bases and J by 5 bases, leaving 15 bases between them.

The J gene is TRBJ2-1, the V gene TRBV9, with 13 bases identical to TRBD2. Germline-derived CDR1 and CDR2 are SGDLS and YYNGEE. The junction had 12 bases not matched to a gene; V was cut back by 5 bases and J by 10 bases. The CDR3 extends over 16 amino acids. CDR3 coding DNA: TGTGCCAGCAGTGACGGGACTAGCGGGATGTGGGGGGAGCAGTTCTTC. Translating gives CASSDGTSGMWGEQFF.

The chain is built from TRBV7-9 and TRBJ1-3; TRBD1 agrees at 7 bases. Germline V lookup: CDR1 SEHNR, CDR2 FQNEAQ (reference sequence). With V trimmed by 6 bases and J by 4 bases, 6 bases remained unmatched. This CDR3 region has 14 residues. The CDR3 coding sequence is TGTGCCAGCAGTAAAACAGGGGTAGGAAACACCATATATTTT. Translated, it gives CASSKTGVGNTIYF. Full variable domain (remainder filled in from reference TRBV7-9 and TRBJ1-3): DTGVSQNPRHKITKRGQNVTFRCDPISEHNRLYWYRQTLGQGPEFLTYFQNEAQLEKSRLLSDRFSAERPKGSFSTLEIQRTEQGDSAMYLCASSKTGVGNTIYFGEGSWLTVV.

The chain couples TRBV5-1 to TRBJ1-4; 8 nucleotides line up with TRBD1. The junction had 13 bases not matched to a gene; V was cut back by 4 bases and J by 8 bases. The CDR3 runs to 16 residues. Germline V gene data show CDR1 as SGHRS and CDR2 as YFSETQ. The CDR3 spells CASSPGQGLVEEKLFF. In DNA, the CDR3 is TGCGCCAGCAGCCCCGGACAGGGCTTAGTAGAGGAAAAACTGTTTTTT. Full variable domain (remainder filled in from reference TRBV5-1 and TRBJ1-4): KAGVTQTPRYLIKTRGQQVTLSCSPISGHRSVSWYQQTPGQGLQFLFEYFSETQRNKGNFPGRFSGRQFSNSRSEMNVSTLELGDSALYLCASSPGQGLVEEKLFFGSGTQLSVL.

The CDR3 DNA follows: TGTGCCAGCAGTATAACCGGGATAACCTACGAGCAGTACTTC. Protein sequence: CASSITGITYEQYF. This chain links TRBV6-5 with TRBJ2-7; D is perhaps TRBD2 (5 bases). Between the trimmed V and J ends, which lost 5 bases and 2 bases, there was a span of 13 bases. Per the germline V gene, CDR1 is MNHEY and CDR2 is SVGAGI. The CDR3 sequence is 14 residues long.

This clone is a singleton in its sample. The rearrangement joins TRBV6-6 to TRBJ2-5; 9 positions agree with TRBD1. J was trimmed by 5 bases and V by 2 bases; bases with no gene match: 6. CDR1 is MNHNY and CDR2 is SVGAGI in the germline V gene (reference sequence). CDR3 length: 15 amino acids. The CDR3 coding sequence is TGTGCCAGCAGTTACAGAGGGACAGGGCTTGAGACCCAGTACTTC. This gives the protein CASSYRGTGLETQYF.

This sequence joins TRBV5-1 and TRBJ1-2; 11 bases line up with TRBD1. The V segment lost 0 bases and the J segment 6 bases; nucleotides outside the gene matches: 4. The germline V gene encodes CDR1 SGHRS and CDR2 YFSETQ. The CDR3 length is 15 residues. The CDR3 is CASSLARGQGDGYTF. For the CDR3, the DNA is TGCGCCAGCAGCTTGGCTCGGGGACAGGGGGATGGCTACACCTTC.

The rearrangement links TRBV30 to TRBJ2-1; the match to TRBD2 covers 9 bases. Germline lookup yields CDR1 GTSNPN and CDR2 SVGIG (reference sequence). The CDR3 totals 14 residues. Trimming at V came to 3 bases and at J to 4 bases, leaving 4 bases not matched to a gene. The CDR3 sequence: CAWRPSGAYNEQFF. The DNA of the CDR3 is TGTGCCTGGAGGCCTAGCGGGGCTTACAATGAGCAGTTCTTC.

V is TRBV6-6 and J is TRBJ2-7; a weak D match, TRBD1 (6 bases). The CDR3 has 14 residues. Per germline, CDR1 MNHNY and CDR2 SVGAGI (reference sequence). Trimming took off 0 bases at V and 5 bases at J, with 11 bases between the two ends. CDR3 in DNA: TGTGCCAGCAGTTACTCGACTTCAGGGGACGAGCAGTACTTC. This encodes CASSYSTSGDEQYF.

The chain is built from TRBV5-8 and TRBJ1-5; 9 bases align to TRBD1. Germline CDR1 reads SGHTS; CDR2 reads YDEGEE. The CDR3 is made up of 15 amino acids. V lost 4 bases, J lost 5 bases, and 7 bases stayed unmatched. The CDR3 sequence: CASSTGQGGDQPQHF. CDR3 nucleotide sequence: TGTGCCAGCAGCACGGGACAGGGAGGCGATCAGCCCCAGCATTTT.